The following is a TCR beta chain sequence with its context. This record comes from a study of cytotoxic CD8 clonotypes in ibrutinib-treated CLL. Profiling relied on immunoSEQ multiplex PCR, and the TCRdb table lists in-frame clones only, not all of them. Here the sample spans approximately 48,000 clones, approximately 50% being singletons. Trimming stripped 1 base from V and 1 base from J, with 14 bases between. CDR3 length: 17 residues. The V gene's germline CDR1 is SEHNR and CDR2 FQNEAQ (reference sequence). This chain links TRBV7-9 with TRBJ2-4; D not certain. The input for sequencing was PBMCs, taken after 12 months of ibrutinib treatment. The receptor comes from a human donor with chronic lymphocytic leukemia. For the CDR3, the DNA is TGTGCCAGCAGCTTAGAAATTGGCGGTATGGCCAAAAACATTCAGTACTTC. Its protein is CASSLEIGGMAKNIQYF.